Below, 16 T cell receptor beta chains from the same sample are listed, as sequenced in a study of cytomegalovirus exposure and HLA in healthy donors. Primers included in the PCR were 60 Vbeta and 13 Jbeta primers. TCRdb keeps only in-frame clones here, not all; method: immunoSEQ multiplex PCR. The data hold about 110,000 clones, with around 62% observed a single time. What was sequenced was PBMCs. The receptors shown here come from a man aged 30 to 45 in good health and CMV-seropositive.

As concerns this clone: Different DNA sequences within this sample yield the same CDR3. This sequence joins TRBV5-1 and TRBJ2-1, with a possible D match to TRBD1 (6 bases). From germline, CDR1 is SGHRS and CDR2 YFSETQ. This CDR3 is 13 amino acids long. V was shortened by 4 bases and J by 3 bases, with 8 bases between the two germline ends. The CDR3, as DNA: TGCGCCAGCAGCCCGACAGGCTACAATGAGCAGTTCTTC. It codes for CASSPTGYNEQFF.

This clone was seen just once. This chain uses TRBV19 with TRBJ2-1; D is ambiguous. The CDR3 covers 13 residues. Germline V gene sequence: CDR1 LNHDA, CDR2 SQIVND (reference sequence). V lost 6 bases to trimming and J lost 5 bases, with 11 bases between them. The DNA for the CDR3 is TGTGCCAGTAGGATTGACTTTGACAATGAGCAGTTCTTC. Its translation: CASRIDFDNEQFF.

The V call is TRBV6-5, the J call TRBJ2-3; weak D call: TRBD1 (6 bases). The germline gives CDR1 MNHEY, CDR2 SVGAGI. The V end was cut by 6 bases, the J end by 2 bases, with 9 bases between. This CDR3 has 13 amino acids. The CDR3 region is CASRRTATDTQYF. In nucleotides, the CDR3 is TGTGCCAGCAGGAGGACAGCCACAGATACGCAGTATTTT.

This clone has more than one count but fewer than ten. This chain connects TRBV2 to TRBJ2-5, with D possibly being TRBD1 (6 bases). The CDR3 sequence is 13 residues long. Germline V gene lookup returns CDR1 SNHLY and CDR2 FYNNEI. V was pared by 6 bases and J by 5 bases, with 13 bases between. The CDR3 sequence: CASSGGGGETQYF. The CDR3 coding sequence is TGTGCCAGCAGCGGTGGGGGCGGGGAGACCCAGTACTTC.

J is TRBJ2-1 and V is TRBV2; D gene ambiguous. Per germline, CDR1 SNHLY and CDR2 FYNNEI. The CDR3 is 11 amino acids. Trimming removed 6 bases from V and 10 bases from J, with 10 bases in between. CDR3: CASRVHYEQFF. CDR3 nucleotide sequence: TGTGCCAGCAGGGTTCACTACGAGCAGTTCTTC.

This chain links TRBV7-3 with TRBJ1-1, with TRBD1 matching over 9 bases. J lost 1 base, V lost 5 bases, and 5 bases had no gene match. The CDR3 runs to 15 residues. The germline V gene encodes CDR1 SGHTA and CDR2 FQGTGA. This chain's CDR3 is CASSAGQGWNTEAFF. The DNA of the CDR3 is TGTGCCAGCAGCGCTGGACAGGGGTGGAACACTGAAGCTTTCTTT. Combining the CDR3 with reference TRBV7-3 and TRBJ1-1 gives the whole variable domain GAGVSQTPSNKVTEKGKYVELRCDPISGHTALYWYRQSLGQGPEFLIYFQGTGAADDSGLPNDRFFAVRPEGSVSTLKIQRTERGDSAVYLCASSAGQGWNTEAFFGQGTRLTVV.

The rearrangement joins TRBV7-6 to TRBJ1-3; TRBD1 might be the D (6 bases). V was shortened by 0 bases and J by 0 bases, with 6 bases between the two germline ends. This CDR3 region has 15 residues. Germline CDR1 is SGHVS and CDR2 is FNYEAQ. The CDR3 DNA reads TGTGCCAGCAGCTTAGCCAGGGGCTCTGGAAACACCATATATTTT. It specifies CASSLARGSGNTIYF.

The chain joins TRBV4-1 to TRBJ1-2, with D hard to call. Germline V CDR1 and CDR2: MGHRA, YSYEKL. V was clipped by 4 bases and J by 2 bases, with 14 bases between them. The CDR3 contains 15 residues. For the CDR3, the DNA is TGCGCCAGCAGCCCCACCCTAACGGTAAACTATGGCTACACCTTC. Translating it yields CASSPTLTVNYGYTF.

This sequence joins TRBV5-1 and TRBJ1-1; 9 bases fit TRBD1. This CDR3 spans 15 amino acids. The ends lost 4 bases at V and 5 bases at J; junction bases unmatched: 9. Looked up from germline, CDR1 is SGHRS and CDR2 is YFSETQ. The CDR3 here is CASSHGQGRGTEAFF. The CDR3 DNA follows: TGCGCCAGCAGCCATGGACAGGGGCGGGGTACTGAAGCTTTCTTT.

This chain uses TRBV11-3 with TRBJ1-1; weak D call: TRBD1 (6 bases). Trimming cost V 1 base and J 8 bases, with 11 bases left between them. The CDR3 is made up of 13 amino acids. Germline V gene lookup returns CDR1 SGHNT and CDR2 YENEEA. The CDR3 spells CASSLVGTGEAFF. CDR3 sequence (DNA): TGTGCCAGCAGCTTAGTGGGCACAGGGGAAGCTTTCTTT.

As for this clone: This same CDR3 is encoded by further DNA sequences in the sample. The chain is built from TRBV19 and TRBJ1-3; a weak D match, TRBD1 (6 bases). The germline V gene encodes CDR1 LNHDA and CDR2 SQIVND (reference sequence). Trimming took 3 bases from V and 0 from J, leaving 9 bases between them. CDR3 length equals 15 residues. The CDR3 sequence is CASSIGQHSGNTIYF. DNA of the CDR3: TGTGCCAGTAGTATTGGACAGCACTCTGGAAACACCATATATTTT.

The rearrangement uses TRBV4-2 and TRBJ2-3; D might be TRBD1 (5 bases). V was clipped by 0 bases and J by 2 bases, with 15 bases between them. Germline CDR1 and CDR2: LGHNA and YNFKEQ. This CDR3 spans 17 amino acids. The CDR3 DNA sequence: TGTGCCAGCAGCCAAGAGGGCGGCGGCAGGGTCACAGATACGCAGTATTTT. Protein: CASSQEGGGRVTDTQYF.

Here the CDR3 DNA reads TGTGCCTGGAGTCGAACGGCGGGGGGGCCAGACGAGCAGTACTTC. Translated: CAWSRTAGGPDEQYF. The rearrangement links TRBV30 to TRBJ2-7; 9 positions match TRBD2. The V gene end was trimmed by 2 bases and the J gene end by 5 bases; junction bases not matched to a gene: 10. The CDR3 runs to 15 residues. From germline, CDR1 is GTSNPN and CDR2 SVGIG (reference sequence).

The chain carries TRBV7-8 and TRBJ1-2, with D unclear. The V end was cut by 8 bases, the J end by 8 bases, with 21 bases between. Germline V CDR1 and CDR2: SGHVS, FQNEAQ. The CDR3 loop spans 14 amino acids. CDR3 sequence reads: CASVPGRVGEGYTF. The CDR3 coding sequence is TGTGCCAGCGTGCCGGGGAGGGTCGGAGAGGGCTACACCTTC.

V usage is TRBV5-1 and J usage is TRBJ2-3; 10 nucleotides agree with TRBD2. The length of the CDR3 is 16 residues. Germline V gene lookup returns CDR1 SGHRS and CDR2 YFSETQ. With V trimmed by 6 bases and J by 7 bases, 14 bases remained unmatched. The CDR3 region is CASNLEASGGLNTQYF. As DNA, the CDR3 is TGCGCCAGCAACTTAGAGGCTAGCGGGGGCCTAAATACGCAGTATTTT.

This chain uses TRBV19 with TRBJ2-7; TRBD1 matches at 12 bases. Trimming removed 6 bases from V and 5 bases from J; junction bases left unmatched: 5. The germline gives CDR1 LNHDA, CDR2 SQIVND (reference sequence). The CDR3 sequence is 14 residues long. This CDR3 is CASRHRDRGHEQYF. CDR3 DNA: TGTGCCAGTAGACACCGGGACAGGGGGCACGAGCAGTACTTC.